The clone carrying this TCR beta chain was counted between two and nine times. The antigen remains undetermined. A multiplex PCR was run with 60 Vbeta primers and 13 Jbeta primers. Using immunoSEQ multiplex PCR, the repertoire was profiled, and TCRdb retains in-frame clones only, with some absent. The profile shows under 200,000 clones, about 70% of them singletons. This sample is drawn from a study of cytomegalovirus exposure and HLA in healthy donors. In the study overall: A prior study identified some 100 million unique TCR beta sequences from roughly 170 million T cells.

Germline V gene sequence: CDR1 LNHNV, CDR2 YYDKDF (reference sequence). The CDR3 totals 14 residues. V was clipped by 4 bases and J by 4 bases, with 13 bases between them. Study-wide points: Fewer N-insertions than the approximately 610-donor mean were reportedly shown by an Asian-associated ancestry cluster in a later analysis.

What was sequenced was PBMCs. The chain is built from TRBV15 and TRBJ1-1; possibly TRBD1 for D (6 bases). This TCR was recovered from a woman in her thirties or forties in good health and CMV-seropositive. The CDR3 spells CATSTTPGATEAFF. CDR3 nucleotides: TGTGCCACCAGCACCACCCCAGGGGCCACTGAAGCTTTCTTT.